These 28 T cell receptor beta chains came from one sample sequenced in a study of control samples from healthy donors and cancer patients. The table came from immunoSEQ multiplex PCR; TCRdb's copy has only in-frame clones and leaves some out. The sample shows approximately 60,000 clones, over 75% of them seen only once. The sequenced sample was PBMCs. All receptors come from a woman aged 45 to 65 with colorectal cancer.

The chain is built from TRBV6-5 and TRBJ2-1; TRBD2 aligns across 9 bases. In germline, CDR1 is MNHEY, CDR2 SVGAGI. Losses at the gene ends were 6 bases for V and 8 bases for J; bases not matched to a gene: 8. The CDR3 totals 14 residues. CDR3 sequence reads: CASRSGGRGDEQFF. The CDR3 DNA reads as TGTGCCAGCAGATCCGGCGGGAGGGGGGATGAGCAGTTCTTC.

V usage is TRBV28 and J usage is TRBJ1-1; D might be TRBD1 (5 bases). Germline loops: CDR1 MDHEN, CDR2 SYDVKM. The CDR3 length is 14 residues. Trimming cost V 2 bases and J 4 bases, with 11 bases left between them. The DNA of the CDR3 is TGTGCCAGCAGTTTAGGGGGGTTAGCCACTGAAGCTTTCTTT. As protein: CASSLGGLATEAFF.

The V gene is TRBV5-5, the J gene TRBJ1-1; no reliable D call. CDR1 and CDR2 (germline): SGHKS, YYEKEE (reference sequence). Trimming took off 3 bases at V and 0 bases at J, with 3 bases between the two ends. This CDR3 spans 12 amino acids. For the CDR3, the DNA is TGTGCCAGCAGCTCTATGAACACTGAAGCTTTCTTT. This codes for CASSSMNTEAFF. Full variable domain (outside the CDR3, taken from reference TRBV5-5 and TRBJ1-1): DAGVTQSPTHLIKTRGQQVTLRCSPISGHKSVSWYQQVLGQGPQFIFQYYEKEERGRGNFPDRFSARQFPNYSSELNVNALLLGDSALYLCASSSMNTEAFFGQGTRLTVV.

The chain links TRBV10-3 to TRBJ1-6, with a tentative D call TRBD1 (6 bases). There are 13 residues in the CDR3. Per the germline V gene, CDR1 is ENHRY and CDR2 is SYGVKD. V was clipped by 10 bases and J by 6 bases, with 13 bases between them. The CDR3 region is CATTGNLNSPLHF. DNA of the CDR3: TGTGCCACCACAGGGAACCTTAATTCACCCCTCCACTTT.

V usage is TRBV4-2 and J usage is TRBJ2-7; 11 nucleotides agree with TRBD2. The V gene's germline CDR1 is LGHNA and CDR2 YNFKEQ. V was clipped by 1 base and J by 7 bases; unmatched bases: 9. The CDR3 length is 16 residues. The CDR3 region is CASSQGVAGGYREQYF. CDR3 bases: TGTGCCAGCAGCCAAGGAGTAGCGGGGGGGTATCGGGAGCAGTACTTC.

The rearrangement uses TRBV29-1 and TRBJ2-1; 7 bases match TRBD2. The CDR3 spans 10 residues. The germline gives CDR1 SQVTM, CDR2 ANQGSEA. Losses at the gene ends were 6 bases for V and 8 bases for J; bases not matched to a gene: 1. The CDR3 region is CSVGRDEQFF. The DNA for the CDR3 is TGCAGCGTAGGGAGGGATGAGCAGTTCTTC.

This clone was seen a few times. The J gene is TRBJ1-1, the V gene TRBV19, with D hard to call. Trimming stripped 3 bases from V and 10 bases from J, with 12 bases between. The CDR3 covers 12 residues. Germline assignment: CDR1 LNHDA and CDR2 SQIVND (reference sequence). The DNA of the CDR3 is TGTGCCAGTAGTATGGATCCGTTTGGAGCTTTCTTT. This gives the protein CASSMDPFGAFF.

This clone has a single count. The chain has TRBV7-9 and TRBJ2-6; maybe TRBD2 (5 bases). The germline V gene encodes CDR1 SEHNR and CDR2 FQNEAQ (reference sequence). The V end lost 7 bases, the J end lost 2 bases, and 12 bases lay between the germline ends. The CDR3 loop spans 15 amino acids. The CDR3 DNA reads as TGTGCCAGCACCGAGGGATTCACTGGGGCCAACGTCCTGACTTTC. Translated: CASTEGFTGANVLTF.

The chain combines TRBV28 with TRBJ2-1; TRBD2 aligns across 10 bases. The CDR3 is made up of 16 amino acids. The germline V gene encodes CDR1 MDHEN and CDR2 SYDVKM. Losses at the gene ends were 2 bases for V and 7 bases for J; bases not matched to a gene: 8. DNA for the CDR3: TGTGCCAGCAGTTTAGTACGGCTAGCGGGAGAAAATGAGCAGTTCTTC. Translating gives CASSLVRLAGENEQFF. The complete variable domain, with remaining parts taken from reference TRBV28 and TRBJ2-1, reads DVKVTQSSRYLVKRTGEKVFLECVQDMDHENMFWYRQDPGLGLRLIYFSYDVKMKEKGDIPEGYSVSREKKERFSLILESASTNQTSMYLCASSLVRLAGENEQFFGPGTRLTVL.

The CDR3 region is CATRQRASSYNEQFF. The CDR3 coding sequence is TGTGCCACCAGGCAGCGGGCCAGCTCCTACAATGAGCAGTTCTTC. This chain joins TRBV19 and TRBJ2-1, with a weak D call TRBD2 (6 bases). The CDR3 length is 15 residues. Germline V gene sequence: CDR1 LNHDA, CDR2 SQIVND (reference sequence). Trimming took off 10 bases at V and 0 bases at J, with 16 bases between the two ends. Variable domain in full (rest from reference TRBV19 and TRBJ2-1): DGGITQSPKYLFRKEGQNVTLSCEQNLNHDAMYWYRQDPGQGLRLIYYSQIVNDFQKGDIAEGYSVSREKKESFPLTVTSAQKNPTAFYLCATRQRASSYNEQFFGPGTRLTVL.

A remark on this clone: The sample contains more than one DNA sequence encoding this CDR3. The rearrangement uses TRBV28 and TRBJ2-3, with D hard to call. The CDR3 has 13 residues. Germline CDR1 is MDHEN and CDR2 is SYDVKM. The V and J ends lost 4 bases and 0 bases respectively, with 5 bases between them. The DNA of the CDR3 is TGTGCCAGCAGTTCTCCGAGCACAGATACGCAGTATTTT. It yields the protein CASSSPSTDTQYF.

The chain employs TRBV2 and TRBJ2-7; the D is unclear. The CDR3 is 14 residues long. CDR1 is SNHLY, CDR2 FYNNEI, per germline. The V end was cut by 3 bases, the J end by 1 base, with 10 bases between. CDR3 residues: CASSDWSASYEQYF. The CDR3, as DNA: TGTGCCAGCAGTGATTGGTCCGCTTCCTACGAGCAGTACTTC.

J is TRBJ2-1 and V is TRBV6-5; D is unresolved. The CDR3 is 14 amino acids. Trimming removed 7 bases at V and 4 bases at J, with 14 bases between. The germline V gene has CDR1 MNHEY and CDR2 SVGAGI. CDR3 residues: CASTISVTYNEQFF. Written as DNA, the CDR3 is TGTGCCAGCACCATAAGCGTAACTTACAATGAGCAGTTCTTC.

V and J are TRBV5-5 and TRBJ2-2, with D maybe TRBD1 (6 bases). The length of the CDR3 is 14 residues. The germline gives CDR1 SGHKS, CDR2 YYEKEE (reference sequence). The V gene lost 0 bases and the J gene lost 6 bases, with 9 bases spanning the gap. CDR3: CASSLEGDSGELFF. The CDR3 DNA reads as TGTGCCAGCAGCTTGGAGGGGGATTCCGGGGAGCTGTTTTTT.

This clone occurred once. V is TRBV28 and J is TRBJ1-1, with TRBD1 matching over 10 bases. With V trimmed by 6 bases and J by 5 bases, 3 bases remained unmatched. Germline V lookup: CDR1 MDHEN, CDR2 SYDVKM. The CDR3 spans 13 residues. CDR3: CASRKGQGTEAFF. CDR3 in DNA: TGTGCCAGCAGGAAGGGACAGGGGACTGAAGCTTTCTTT.

V is TRBV10-1 and J is TRBJ1-1; no reliable D call. The CDR3 consists of 13 residues. Germline-derived CDR1 and CDR2 are WNHNN and SYGVQD (reference sequence). Trimming shortened V by 4 bases and J by 2 bases, and 8 bases separated the two germline ends. CDR3 DNA sequence: TGCGCCAGCAGTGGAACAGTTAACACTGAAGCTTTCTTT. Translating it yields CASSGTVNTEAFF.

This clone occurred once. The V call is TRBV7-9, the J call TRBJ1-4, with D perhaps matching TRBD1 (6 bases). Trimming cost V 4 bases and J 1 base, with 10 bases left between them. There are 15 residues in the CDR3. Germline-derived CDR1 and CDR2 are SEHNR and FQNEAQ (reference sequence). The DNA for the CDR3 is TGTGCCAGCAGCTCGAGGGGACAAACTAATGAAAAACTGTTTTTT. Its protein is CASSSRGQTNEKLFF.

The CDR3 loop reads CASSLSLAGGTNTGELFF. The DNA of the CDR3 is TGTGCCAGCAGCCTGAGCCTAGCGGGGGGAACGAACACCGGGGAGCTGTTTTTT. The V call is TRBV3-1 (or the pseudogene TRBV3-2), the J call TRBJ2-2; 11 bases align to TRBD2. The V gene's germline CDR1 is LGHDT and CDR2 YNNKEL (reference sequence). Unmatched junction bases numbered 7, after V lost 4 bases and J lost 0 bases. The CDR3 spans 18 residues.

The genes are TRBV5-6 and TRBJ2-2; no reliable D call. The CDR3 runs 15 residues. Trimming left V 0 bases short and J 0 bases short, with 6 bases between. Germline V gives CDR1 SGHDT, CDR2 YYEEEE. The CDR3 DNA sequence: TGTGCCAGCAGCTTGGTTTCTGCGAACACCGGGGAGCTGTTTTTT. It encodes CASSLVSANTGELFF.

The chain recombines TRBV5-1 with TRBJ2-2; a possible D gene is TRBD1 (5 bases). Germline V gene sequence: CDR1 SGHRS, CDR2 YFSETQ. The V end was cut by 3 bases, the J end by 6 bases, with 12 bases between. This CDR3 region has 14 residues. In nucleotides, the CDR3 is TGCGCCAGCAGCTCGACAGTAGGGCCCGGGGAGCTGTTTTTT. This encodes CASSSTVGPGELFF.

A remark on this clone: Distinct nucleotide sequences in the sample also encode this CDR3. The gene calls are TRBV5-8 and TRBJ1-3; D ambiguous. This CDR3 spans 15 amino acids. V was cut by 3 bases and J by 2 bases, with 12 bases left in between. Germline loops: CDR1 SGHTS, CDR2 YDEGEE. The CDR3 is CASSSDRVPGNTIYF. In nucleotides, the CDR3 is TGTGCCAGCAGCTCGGACCGGGTCCCTGGAAACACCATATATTTT.

V gene TRBV5-1 combines with J gene TRBJ1-1; the D is unclear. Trimming removed 3 bases at V and 2 bases at J, with 14 bases between. This CDR3 has 15 amino acids. Germline values: CDR1 SGHRS, CDR2 YFSETQ. CDR3 residues: CASSSIGPINTEAFF. CDR3 nucleotides: TGCGCCAGCAGCTCCATTGGACCGATCAACACTGAAGCTTTCTTT.

The chain couples TRBV5-5 to TRBJ2-2; TRBD2 might be the D (5 bases). This CDR3 is 17 amino acids long. Germline loops: CDR1 SGHKS, CDR2 YYEKEE (reference sequence). V lost 0 bases, J lost 0 bases, and 12 bases lay in between. The CDR3 spells CASSLDPGSANTGELFF. The CDR3 DNA follows: TGTGCCAGCAGCTTGGATCCGGGGAGCGCGAACACCGGGGAGCTGTTTTTT.

The chain links TRBV2 to TRBJ1-4, with no clear D. The V end was cut by 6 bases, the J end by 8 bases, with 7 bases between. Germline CDR1 SNHLY, CDR2 FYNNEI. The CDR3 length is 11 residues. Here the CDR3 DNA reads TGTGCCAGCAGAAGAAGCGAAAAACTGTTTTTT. Translated: CASRRSEKLFF.

This clone was detected once. This chain joins TRBV28 and TRBJ1-1; no reliable D call. This CDR3 is built from 13 residues. Trimming shortened V by 6 bases and J by 1 base, and 9 bases separated the two germline ends. Germline CDR1 MDHEN, CDR2 SYDVKM. The CDR3 DNA is TGTGCCAGCAGCTCAACACCGAACACTGAAGCTTTCTTT. Protein: CASSSTPNTEAFF.

This chain connects TRBV15 to TRBJ2-5; possibly TRBD1 or TRBD2 for D (5 bases each). The CDR3 totals 16 residues. From germline, CDR1 is LNHNV and CDR2 YYDKDF (reference sequence). Trimming removed 3 bases from V and 5 bases from J, with 19 bases in between. CDR3 bases: TGTGCCACCAGCAGTTCCCGGGACCAGGCAGTGGAGACCCAGTACTTC. It yields the protein CATSSSRDQAVETQYF.

The chain uses TRBV5-1 and TRBJ1-4; D is perhaps TRBD1 (6 bases). This CDR3 comprises 15 residues. Trimming cost V 4 bases and J 5 bases, with 15 bases left between them. Germline V gene sequence: CDR1 SGHRS, CDR2 YFSETQ. Here the CDR3 DNA reads TGCGCCAGCAGCCCTGGGGGGGCGGTGAATGAAAAACTGTTTTTT. Translating it yields CASSPGGAVNEKLFF.

The genes are TRBV3-1 (or the pseudogene TRBV3-2) and TRBJ1-2, with D unresolved. Germline lookup yields CDR1 LGHDT and CDR2 YNNKEL (reference sequence). V dropped 1 base and J dropped 6 bases, with 12 bases sitting between them. CDR3 size: 14 residues. The CDR3 region is CASSQVQGHNGYTF. The CDR3 region has the DNA TGTGCCAGCAGCCAAGTTCAAGGTCATAATGGCTACACCTTC.